This T cell receptor beta chain was documented in a study of regulatory T cells in long-lasting Graves disease. Findings and limits, study-wide: It was in persistent disease that TRBV28, TRBJ1-2 and TRBJ2-5 were favored.

CDR3 size: 14 residues. The V gene end was trimmed by 5 bases and the J gene end by 1 base; junction bases not matched to a gene: 3. Germline CDR1 and CDR2: SEHNR and FQNEAQ (reference sequence). Note on this clonotype: Its antigen remains unknown.

Through Arm-PCR of CDR3 regions and iRepertoire HTBI primers, TCR beta libraries were built. TCRdb re-analysed the multiplex PCR reads in MiXCR, keeping a single row per CDR3 protein. The profile shows around 470,000 distinct CDR3 sequences, 12% to 15% of them singletons. The time point is: newly diagnosed GD, antithyroid drugs for less than 3 months. TCR sequences were obtained from RNA taken from PBMCs. Approximately 8.6-milliliter peripheral blood samples went into EDTA tubes. These records were also assigned to another study, of T cells in Graves' hyperthyroidism and ophthalmopathy. From that report: Hyperthyroidism of Graves' type that showed no ophthalmopathy progression within 18 months was stable. The HTBI primer set drove a first-round RT-PCR of the TCR CDR3.

This clonotype was sampled from a woman in her fifties or sixties with Graves disease. This rearrangement joins TRBV7-9 to TRBJ1-1; 8 positions agree with TRBD1. The sample was peripheral blood mononuclear cells (PBMCs), taken at new diagnosis, from a patient treated with antithyroid drugs. DNA of the CDR3: TGTGCCAGCAGCACCGACAGGGGGAACACTGAAGCTTTCTTT. Protein product: CASSTDRGNTEAFF.